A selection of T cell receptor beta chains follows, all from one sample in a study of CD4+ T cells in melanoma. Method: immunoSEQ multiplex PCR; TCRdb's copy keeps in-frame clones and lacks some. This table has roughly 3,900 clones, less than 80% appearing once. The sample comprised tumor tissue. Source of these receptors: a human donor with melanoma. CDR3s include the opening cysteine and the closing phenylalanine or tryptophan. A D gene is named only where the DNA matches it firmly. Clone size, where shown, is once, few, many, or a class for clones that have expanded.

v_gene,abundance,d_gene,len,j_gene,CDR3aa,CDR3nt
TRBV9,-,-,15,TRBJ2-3,CASSAMESGTDTQYF,TGTGCCAGCAGCGCCATGGAGAGCGGCACAGATACGCAGTATTTT
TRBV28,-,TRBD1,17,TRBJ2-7,CASSWPPGTASLYEQYF,TGTGCCAGCAGTTGGCCACCCGGGACAGCTTCGCTATACGAGCAGTACTTC
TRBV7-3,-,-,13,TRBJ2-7,CASSFGGSNEQYF,TGTGCCAGCAGCTTTGGGGGCTCCAACGAGCAGTACTTC
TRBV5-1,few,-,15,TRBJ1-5,CASSLGVGANQPQHF,TGCGCCAGCAGCTTGGGGGTTGGGGCCAATCAGCCCCAGCATTTT
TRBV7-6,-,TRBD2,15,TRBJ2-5,CASSFIAGNQETQYF,TGTGCCAGCAGCTTCATAGCGGGAAACCAAGAGACCCAGTACTTC
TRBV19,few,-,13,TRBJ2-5,CASSNGPLKTQYF,TGTGCCAGTAGTAACGGGCCCTTGAAGACCCAGTACTTC
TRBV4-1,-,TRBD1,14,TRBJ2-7,CASSPGTVGYEQYF,TGCGCCAGCAGCCCGGGGACAGTCGGCTACGAGCAGTACTTC
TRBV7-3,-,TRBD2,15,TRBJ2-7,CASSPLAGGVDEQYF,TGTGCCAGCAGCCCTCTAGCGGGAGGGGTCGACGAGCAGTACTTC
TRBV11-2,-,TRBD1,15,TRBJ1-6,CASSTGQGPSRSLHF,TGTGCCAGCAGCACGGGACAGGGACCCTCTCGGTCCCTCCACTTT
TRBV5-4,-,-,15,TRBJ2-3,CASSLSLGGADTQYF,TGTGCCAGCAGCTTGAGTCTAGGTGGGGCAGATACGCAGTATTTT
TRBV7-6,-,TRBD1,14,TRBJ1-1,CASSPTGGQTEAFF,TGTGCCAGCAGCCCGACAGGGGGTCAGACTGAAGCTTTCTTT
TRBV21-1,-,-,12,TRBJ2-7,CASRPTGIEQYF,TGTGCCAGCAGACCGACAGGGATCGAGCAGTACTTC
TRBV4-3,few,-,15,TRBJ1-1,CASSQAGTVDTEAFF,TGCGCCAGCAGCCAAGCCGGGACCGTCGACACTGAAGCTTTCTTT
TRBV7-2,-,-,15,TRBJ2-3,CASSLRAGDTDTQYF,TGTGCCAGCAGCTTACGAGCAGGGGACACAGATACGCAGTATTTT
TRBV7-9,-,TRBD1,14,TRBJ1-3,CASSSRGLGDTIYF,TGTGCCAGCAGCTCCAGGGGGCTGGGAGACACCATATATTTT
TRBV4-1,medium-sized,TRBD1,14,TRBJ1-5,CASSQRTGLQPQHF,TGCGCCAGCAGCCAGCGGACAGGGCTTCAGCCCCAGCATTTT
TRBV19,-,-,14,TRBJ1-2,CASSVMRGSDGYTF,TGTGCCAGTAGTGTAATGAGGGGTTCCGATGGCTACACCTTC
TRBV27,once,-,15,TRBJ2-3,CATKTNRGGTDTQYF,TGTGCGACTAAAACCAACAGGGGAGGGACAGATACGCAGTATTTT
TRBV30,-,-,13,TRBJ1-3,CAWSVLSRNTIYF,TGTGCCTGGAGTGTACTTTCGCGTAACACCATATATTTT
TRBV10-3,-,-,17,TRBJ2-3,CAISDPSLAMRTDTQYF,TGTGCCATCAGCGACCCATCCCTAGCGATGCGGACAGATACGCAGTATTTT
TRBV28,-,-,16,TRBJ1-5,CASSLFRNSRNQPQHF,TGTGCCAGCAGTTTATTCCGGAATTCCCGCAATCAGCCCCAGCATTTT
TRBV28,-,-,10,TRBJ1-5,CASSDQPQHF,TGTGCCAGCAGCGATCAGCCCCAGCATTTT
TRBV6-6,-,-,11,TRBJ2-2,CASTATGELFF,TGTGCCAGCACCGCAACCGGGGAGCTGTTTTTT
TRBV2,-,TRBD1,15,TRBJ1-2,CASSPWGQGNYGYTF,TGTGCCAGCAGCCCGTGGGGACAGGGGAACTATGGCTACACCTTC
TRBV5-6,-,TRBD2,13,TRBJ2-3,CASSLVVAGEKYF,TGTGCCAGCAGCTTGGTGGTAGCGGGGGAAAAGTATTTT
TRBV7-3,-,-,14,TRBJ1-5,CASSLVGKNQPQHF,TGTGCCAGCAGCTTAGTTGGAAAAAATCAGCCCCAGCATTTT
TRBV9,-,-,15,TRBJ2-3,CASSVGSVTTDTQYF,TGTGCCAGCAGCGTAGGTTCGGTAACCACAGATACGCAGTATTTT
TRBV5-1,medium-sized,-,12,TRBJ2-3,CASSPWGDTQYF,TGCGCCAGCAGCCCATGGGGCGATACGCAGTATTTT
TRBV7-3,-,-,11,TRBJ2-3,CASRLASQQYF,TGTGCCAGCAGATTAGCCTCTCAGCAGTATTTT
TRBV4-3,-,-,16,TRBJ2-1,CASSQGPGRTYNEQFF,TGCGCCAGCAGCCAAGGGCCAGGGAGGACCTACAATGAGCAGTTCTTC
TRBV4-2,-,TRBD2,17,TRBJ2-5,CASSQVAGGAVQETQYF,TGTGCCAGCAGCCAAGTAGCCGGGGGGGCCGTCCAAGAGACCCAGTACTTC
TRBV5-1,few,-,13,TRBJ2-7,CASSLGNEGEQYF,TGCGCCAGCAGCTTAGGGAATGAGGGCGAGCAGTACTTC
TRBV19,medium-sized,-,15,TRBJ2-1,CASSIGGRVSNEQFF,TGTGCCAGTAGTATTGGGGGCAGGGTTAGCAATGAGCAGTTCTTC
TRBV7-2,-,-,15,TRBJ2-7,CASSLTPDRTYEQYF,TGTGCCAGCAGCCTGACCCCTGACAGGACGTACGAGCAGTACTTC
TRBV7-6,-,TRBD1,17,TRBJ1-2,CASTPGTGGKFGDGYTF,TGTGCCAGCACCCCTGGGACAGGGGGCAAGTTCGGCGATGGCTACACCTTC
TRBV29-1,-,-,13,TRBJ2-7,CSVERSRGYEQYF,TGCAGCGTCGAGAGGAGCCGGGGTTACGAGCAGTACTTC
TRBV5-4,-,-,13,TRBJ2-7,CASSLEDSYEQYF,TGTGCCAGCAGCTTGGAGGACTCCTACGAGCAGTACTTC
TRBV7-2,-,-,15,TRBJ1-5,CASSLGGQGYQPQHF,TGTGCCAGCAGCTTAGGAGGGCAGGGCTATCAGCCCCAGCATTTT
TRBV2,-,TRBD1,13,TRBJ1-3,CASSVDRGFFQDF,TGTGCCAGCAGTGTGGACAGGGGCTTTTTCCAGGATTTT
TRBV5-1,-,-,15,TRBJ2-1,CASSFARGVLNEQFF,TGCGCCAGCAGCTTTGCTAGAGGCGTTTTAAATGAGCAGTTCTTC
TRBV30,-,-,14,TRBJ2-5,CAWSVDSTGETQYF,TGTGCCTGGAGTGTTGACTCCACGGGCGAGACCCAGTACTTC
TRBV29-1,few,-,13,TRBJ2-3,CSVVEGNTDTQYF,TGCAGCGTTGTTGAAGGAAACACAGATACGCAGTATTTT
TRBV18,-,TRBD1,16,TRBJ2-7,CASSPPATGGDGEQYF,TGTGCCAGCTCACCACCGGCGACAGGGGGAGATGGCGAGCAGTACTTC
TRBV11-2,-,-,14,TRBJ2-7,CASSLTKGGYEQYF,TGTGCCAGCAGCTTAACAAAAGGGGGCTACGAGCAGTACTTC
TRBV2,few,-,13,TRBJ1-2,CASTQGAGYGYTF,TGTGCCAGCACCCAAGGTGCGGGCTATGGCTACACCTTC